The 30 T cell receptor beta chains in this list originate from one sample, sequenced in a study of T cells in tumors after PD-1 blockade. The assay was immunoSEQ multiplex PCR, and TCRdb's table has in-frame clones only and misses some. The sample carries more than 11,000 clones, around four fifths recorded once. The source material was PBMCs, sampled after anti-PD-1 treatment. Every receptor here comes from a human donor with basal cell carcinoma.

The chain has TRBV19 and TRBJ1-3, with TRBD1 matching over 7 bases. Losses at the gene ends were 5 bases for V and 4 bases for J; bases not matched to a gene: 5. The CDR3 contains 14 residues. CDR1 is LNHDA and CDR2 is SQIVND in the germline V gene (reference sequence). For the CDR3, the DNA is TGTGCCAGTAGTCCCCAGACAGGGGGAAACACCATATATTTT. Amino acids: CASSPQTGGNTIYF.

The CDR3, as DNA: TGTGCCAGCAGTAAGTCACAGGCCGCCCACGAGCAGTACTTC. Residues: CASSKSQAAHEQYF. The chain is built from TRBV2 and TRBJ2-7, with TRBD1 as a possible D gene (5 bases). The CDR3 length is 14 residues. Germline V gives CDR1 SNHLY, CDR2 FYNNEI. V dropped 5 bases and J dropped 5 bases, with 16 bases sitting between them.

The chain is built from TRBV9 and TRBJ2-1; TRBD2 matches at 16 bases. The CDR3 runs 19 residues. CDR1 is SGDLS and CDR2 is YYNGEE in the germline V gene. V was clipped by 0 bases and J by 7 bases; unmatched bases: 10. CDR3 DNA: TGTGCCAGCAGCGTAGAGGGACTAGCGGGGGGGCCGAGTTTGAATGAGCAGTTCTTC. Amino acid sequence: CASSVEGLAGGPSLNEQFF.

The V and J genes are TRBV6-6 and TRBJ1-1; weak D call: TRBD1 (6 bases). CDR3 length: 14 amino acids. V lost 2 bases and J 4 bases, leaving 11 bases between the germline ends. Germline V gives CDR1 MNHNY, CDR2 SVGAGI (reference sequence). The CDR3 region has the DNA TGTGCCAGCAGTTACACAGGGACAACCACTGAAGCTTTCTTT. Its translation: CASSYTGTTTEAFF.

This clone is categorized as medium-sized (0.01 to 0.1%). The rearrangement links TRBV28 to TRBJ2-2; D call uncertain. The V gene lost 6 bases and the J gene lost 2 bases, with 10 bases spanning the gap. CDR3 length: 14 residues. CDR1 and CDR2 (germline): MDHEN, SYDVKM. CDR3 DNA: TGTGCCAGCAGATACGACTCAAACACCGGGGAGCTGTTTTTT. Its protein is CASRYDSNTGELFF.

V is TRBV4-2 and J is TRBJ1-1, with D possibly matching TRBD1 (5 bases). This CDR3 is built from 14 residues. Germline assignment: CDR1 LGHNA and CDR2 YNFKEQ. V was clipped by 3 bases and J by 3 bases, with 11 bases between them. The CDR3, as DNA: TGTGCCAGCAGCCAGAGCCGGGGGGACACTGAAGCTTTCTTT. Its protein product is CASSQSRGDTEAFF.

The chain has TRBV5-8 and TRBJ2-1, with D uncertain. The CDR3 has 14 amino acids. Trimming cost V 2 bases and J 5 bases, with 11 bases left between them. In germline, CDR1 is SGHTS, CDR2 YDEGEE. In DNA form, the CDR3 reads TGTGCCAGCAGCTTATACGGCTCACACAATGAGCAGTTCTTC. Encoded protein: CASSLYGSHNEQFF.

This clone was counted a single time. The rearrangement links TRBV27 to TRBJ1-1; D unclear. Germline CDR1 reads MNHEY; CDR2 reads SMNVEV (reference sequence). The V end was cut by 6 bases, the J end by 5 bases, with 16 bases between. The CDR3 is 14 residues long. The CDR3 nucleotides read TGTGCCAGCAGCCCAATGTGGGGAGAGACTGAAGCTTTCTTT. Translating gives CASSPMWGETEAFF.

The gene calls are TRBV21-1 and TRBJ1-1; the tabulated D call, TRBD1, remains unverified against the DNA. TRBV21-1 is reported as a pseudogene. This CDR3 region has 20 residues. CDR3 DNA sequence: TGTGCCAGCAGCAAACCGAGCGACAGGGCAATTAGAGTTATGAACACTGAAGCTTTCTTT. The encoded protein is CASSKPSDRAIRVMNTEAFF.

This chain joins TRBV11-1 and TRBJ2-3; D might be TRBD2 (6 bases). Germline V gene lookup returns CDR1 SGHAT and CDR2 FQDESV (reference sequence). This CDR3 has 15 amino acids. Trimming cost V 5 bases and J 2 bases, with 14 bases left between them. CDR3 residues: CASSAGYGATDTQYF. The CDR3 coding sequence is TGTGCCAGCAGCGCGGGGTACGGGGCCACAGATACGCAGTATTTT.

The chain employs TRBV7-8 and TRBJ2-7; D is possibly TRBD1 or TRBD2 (6 bases each). This CDR3 region has 18 residues. V was pared by 1 base and J by 0 bases, with 19 bases between. Germline values: CDR1 SGHVS, CDR2 FQNEAQ. The CDR3 nucleotides are TGTGCCAGCAGCTTAGGGGGGGCAGAAAAGTTTTACTCCTACGAGCAGTACTTC. It codes for CASSLGGAEKFYSYEQYF. Full variable domain (remainder filled in from reference TRBV7-8 and TRBJ2-7): GAGVSQSPRYKVAKRGQDVALRCDPISGHVSLFWYQQALGQGPEFLTYFQNEAQLDKSGLPSDRFFAERPEGSVSTLKIQRTQQEDSAVYLCASSLGGAEKFYSYEQYFGPGTRLTVT.

The gene calls are TRBV19 and TRBJ2-5; 12 nucleotides match TRBD2. Germline-derived CDR1 and CDR2 are LNHDA and SQIVND (reference sequence). The length of the CDR3 is 14 residues. V lost 8 bases to trimming and J lost 1 base; unmatched junction nucleotides: 2. CDR3 amino acids: CASGLAGTQETQYF. CDR3 nucleotides: TGTGCCAGTGGACTAGCGGGGACCCAAGAGACCCAGTACTTC. Looking up the rest from reference TRBV19 and TRBJ2-5 gives the full variable domain: DGGITQSPKYLFRKEGQNVTLSCEQNLNHDAMYWYRQDPGQGLRLIYYSQIVNDFQKGDIAEGYSVSREKKESFPLTVTSAQKNPTAFYLCASGLAGTQETQYFGPGTRLLVL.

This chain uses TRBV13 with TRBJ2-2, with D uncertain. The germline V gene has CDR1 PRHDT and CDR2 FYEKMQ (reference sequence). Trimming stripped 5 bases from V and 2 bases from J, with 3 bases between. The CDR3 totals 12 residues. This CDR3 reads CASSLNTGELFF. The CDR3 bases are TGTGCCAGCAGCCTAAACACCGGGGAGCTGTTTTTT. Full variable domain (outside the CDR3, taken from reference TRBV13 and TRBJ2-2): AAGVIQSPRHLIKEKRETATLKCYPIPRHDTVYWYQQGPGQDPQFLISFYEKMQSDKGSIPDRFSAQQFSDYHSELNMSSLELGDSALYFCASSLNTGELFFGEGSRLTVL.

This sequence joins TRBV7-9 and TRBJ2-5; the match to TRBD2 covers 13 bases. Losses at the gene ends were 1 base for V and 0 bases for J; bases not matched to a gene: 5. The germline V gene encodes CDR1 SEHNR and CDR2 FQNEAQ (reference sequence). The CDR3 runs 18 residues. CDR3: CASSLVLTSGGYQETQYF. For the CDR3, the DNA is TGTGCCAGCAGCTTAGTCTTGACTAGCGGGGGGTACCAAGAGACCCAGTACTTC.

The chain recombines TRBV2 with TRBJ1-5; 7 bases line up with TRBD1. The V segment lost 3 bases and the J segment 6 bases; nucleotides outside the gene matches: 8. The length of the CDR3 is 15 residues. Germline loops: CDR1 SNHLY, CDR2 FYNNEI. The DNA of the CDR3 is TGTGCCAGCAGTGATTCCCGGACAGGTGGTCAGCCCCAGCATTTT. Translated, it gives CASSDSRTGGQPQHF.

This clone was counted only a few times. The chain recombines TRBV5-6 with TRBJ1-2; D gene unclear. Germline CDR1 reads SGHDT; CDR2 reads YYEEEE. CDR3 size: 15 residues. The germline V and J ends were trimmed by 2 bases and 5 bases, with 16 bases remaining between them. CDR3 region: CASSFVLLWDYGYTF. The DNA of the CDR3 is TGTGCCAGCAGCTTCGTCCTGTTATGGGATTATGGCTACACCTTC.

The chain recombines TRBV3-1 (or the pseudogene TRBV3-2) with TRBJ2-7, with D possibly being TRBD2 (7 bases). The CDR3 loop spans 15 amino acids. Trimming stripped 4 bases from V and 6 bases from J, with 19 bases between. The germline gives CDR1 LGHDT, CDR2 YNNKEL (reference sequence). The CDR3 sequence: CASSRRAGAEIEQYF. The CDR3 bases are TGTGCCAGCAGCCGGAGGGCGGGGGCTGAAATCGAGCAGTACTTC.

The rearrangement joins TRBV28 to TRBJ1-1; D is unclear. V was clipped by 4 bases and J by 0 bases, with 3 bases between them. The CDR3 sequence is 12 residues long. The germline V gene encodes CDR1 MDHEN and CDR2 SYDVKM. CDR3 bases: TGTGCCAGCAGTTGGGTGAACACTGAAGCTTTCTTT. This codes for CASSWVNTEAFF.

The chain uses TRBV18 and TRBJ1-2; 11 bases fit TRBD1. V shed 2 bases, J shed 7 bases, and the junction held 3 bases outside the gene matches. The CDR3 has 14 residues. Looked up from germline, CDR1 is KGHSH and CDR2 is LQKENI. CDR3 in amino acids: CASSPGTGGIGYTF. CDR3 coding DNA: TGTGCCAGCTCACCAGGGACAGGGGGAATTGGCTACACCTTC.

With respect to this clone: One junction end disagrees with the germline gene, perhaps due to a read error. The gene calls are TRBV28 and TRBJ2-5; 14 bases map to TRBD2. The CDR3 has 12 amino acids. Germline CDR1 MDHEN, CDR2 SYDVKM. The CDR3 DNA sequence: TGTGCCAGCAGCCGAGCGGGACTAGCGGGAGACTTC. Encoded protein: CASSRAGLAGDF.

The table lists this clone with a count of one. This sequence joins TRBV28 and TRBJ1-4, with D possibly TRBD1 on 5 matching bases. The CDR3 sequence is 14 residues long. V was shortened by 1 base and J by 8 bases, with 11 bases between the two germline ends. Per germline, CDR1 MDHEN and CDR2 SYDVKM. Here the CDR3 DNA reads TGTGCCAGCAGTTTATCTCAGGGATGGGAAAAACTGTTTTTT. Its protein is CASSLSQGWEKLFF.

This clone was observed a single time. The chain is built from TRBV28 and TRBJ2-2; 8 bases align to TRBD2. The germline V gene has CDR1 MDHEN and CDR2 SYDVKM. The CDR3 spans 15 residues. V shed 5 bases, J shed 4 bases, and the junction held 6 bases outside the gene matches. The DNA of the CDR3 is TGTGCCAGCAGTCGGGAGGGCCATGTCACCGGGGAGCTGTTTTTT. Translation: CASSREGHVTGELFF.

The DNA of the CDR3 is TGTGCCAGCAGCCTTAACGGGCCCCAAGAGACCCAGTACTTC. Its translation: CASSLNGPQETQYF. The chain joins TRBV6-5 to TRBJ2-5; no reliable D call. The CDR3 has 14 amino acids. Per the germline V gene, CDR1 is MNHEY and CDR2 is SVGAGI. Trimming shortened V by 6 bases and J by 1 base, and 12 bases separated the two germline ends.

The V gene is TRBV30, the J gene TRBJ2-1, with no clear D. The CDR3 is 13 amino acids. The germline V gene encodes CDR1 GTSNPN and CDR2 SVGIG (reference sequence). The V gene lost 5 bases and the J gene lost 4 bases, with 12 bases spanning the gap. CDR3 nucleotides: TGTGCCTGGCGACTCCCGGCGTACAATGAGCAGTTCTTC. Amino acids: CAWRLPAYNEQFF.

CDR3 in amino acids: CASSFLGRSDNEQFF. For the CDR3, the DNA is TGTGCCAGCAGTTTCCTGGGGCGCAGTGACAATGAGCAGTTCTTC. This rearrangement joins TRBV27 to TRBJ2-1; D perhaps matches TRBD1 (5 bases). V dropped 3 bases and J dropped 5 bases, with 14 bases sitting between them. Germline V CDR1 and CDR2: MNHEY, SMNVEV (reference sequence). The CDR3 totals 15 residues.

This chain connects TRBV7-9 to TRBJ2-1, with TRBD2 identical over 8 bases. Germline CDR1 and CDR2: SEHNR and FQNEAQ (reference sequence). Unmatched junction bases numbered 12, after V lost 5 bases and J lost 9 bases. The length of the CDR3 is 15 residues. CDR3 in amino acids: CASSPTSVALREQFF. The CDR3 DNA reads TGTGCCAGCAGCCCGACTAGCGTTGCTCTCCGTGAGCAGTTCTTC.

The CDR3 DNA reads as TGCGCCAGCAGCCAAGAAGGGGACCAACGGGGTTATGGCTACACCTTC. Translated: CASSQEGDQRGYGYTF. The chain uses TRBV4-1 and TRBJ1-2; the D gene is possibly TRBD1 (5 bases). Germline CDR1 is MGHRA and CDR2 is YSYEKL. With 0 bases removed from V and 5 bases from J, the gap between germline ends came to 16 bases. The CDR3 is 16 residues long.

CDR3 residues: CASGPRGKDTQYF. Here the CDR3 DNA reads TGTGCTAGTGGTCCTAGAGGGAAAGATACGCAGTATTTT. The chain is built from TRBV12-5 and TRBJ2-3, with D perhaps matching TRBD2 (5 bases). CDR3 length equals 13 residues. The germline V and J ends were trimmed by 5 bases and 5 bases, with 11 bases remaining between them. The germline CDR1 and CDR2 sequences are LGHNT and FRNRAP.

The chain recombines TRBV6-5 with TRBJ2-1; D remains unclear. CDR1 and CDR2 (germline): MNHEY, SVGAGI. The CDR3 sequence is 12 residues long. The CDR3 region is CATRTPPDEQFF. In DNA, the CDR3 is TGTGCTACCCGGACCCCCCCCGATGAGCAGTTCTTC.

V and J are TRBV10-3 and TRBJ1-1; D unclear. The V and J ends lost 10 bases and 1 base respectively, with 13 bases between them. CDR1 is ENHRY, CDR2 SYGVKD, per germline. This CDR3 contains 13 residues. The CDR3 DNA follows: TGTGCCACCAATGAGCCGAGGAACACTGAAGCTTTCTTT. It encodes CATNEPRNTEAFF.